This TCR beta chain was sequenced during a study of OX40 agonist ivuxolimab in advanced cancers. The V end lost 4 bases, the J end lost 6 bases, and 13 bases lay between the germline ends. This CDR3 is 13 amino acids long. Germline values: CDR1 MGHRA, CDR2 YSYEKL. The table came from immunoSEQ multiplex PCR; TCRdb's copy has only in-frame clones and leaves some out. The sample carries 60,000 to 90,000 clones, roughly 90% recorded once. This receptor was obtained from an adult with an advanced solid tumor such as melanoma, head and neck, liver or kidney cancer. This specimen was CD4+ or CD8+ T cells sorted from blood, taken in a trial of the OX40 agonist ivuxolimab. The chain carries TRBV4-1 and TRBJ2-7; perhaps TRBD2 as D (5 bases). CDR3 amino acids: CASSLAGAPEQYF. The DNA for the CDR3 is TGCGCCAGCAGCCTTGCGGGTGCGCCCGAGCAGTACTTC.